Below are 21 T cell receptor beta chains sequenced from a single sample in a study of early T cells in non-severe SARS-CoV-2 infection. TCRdb called the 5' RACE reads again in MiXCR, with one record for every CDR3 protein. The sample has roughly 70,000 distinct CDR3 sequences; about 13% are singletons. The source material was whole blood. All receptors derive from an adult who was a healthcare worker with PCR-confirmed SARS-CoV-2 infection or an uninfected control (not recorded which).

This clonotype turned up a few times. The V and J genes are TRBV9 and TRBJ2-2, with D unclear. CDR1 is SGDLS and CDR2 is YYNGEE in the germline V gene. V was shortened by 4 bases and J by 1 base, with 8 bases between the two germline ends. The CDR3 has 14 residues. The DNA of the CDR3 is TGTGCCAGCAGCTACAGTATGAACACCGGGGAGCTGTTTTTT. Its translation is CASSYSMNTGELFF.

This chain links TRBV10-3 with TRBJ2-3; TRBD1 matches 12 bases. J gave up 6 bases and V 6 bases, and 7 bases lay outside the gene matches. The CDR3 runs to 15 residues. Germline V gene lookup returns CDR1 ENHRY and CDR2 SYGVKD. CDR3 sequence (DNA): TGTGCCATCAGACGGGACAGGGGGCGCGGGGATACGCAGTATTTT. Translated, it gives CAIRRDRGRGDTQYF.

V is TRBV2 and J is TRBJ2-7; TRBD1 agrees at 7 bases. V lost 8 bases, J lost 0 bases, and 4 bases stayed unmatched. The CDR3 is 13 amino acids. Germline lookup yields CDR1 SNHLY and CDR2 FYNNEI. CDR3 amino acids: CASCRDSSYEQYF. As DNA, the CDR3 is TGTGCCAGCTGCAGGGACAGCTCCTACGAGCAGTACTTC.

A few counts support this clonotype. The V gene is TRBV9, the J gene TRBJ1-1; D uncertain. V lost 0 bases, J lost 1 base, and 7 bases lay in between. The CDR3 has 14 amino acids. CDR1 SGDLS and CDR2 YYNGEE come from the germline V gene. The CDR3 is CASSVEAANTEAFF. DNA of the CDR3: TGTGCCAGCAGCGTAGAGGCGGCGAACACTGAAGCTTTCTTT.

The J gene is TRBJ1-4, the V gene TRBV29-1; D unclear. The CDR3 sequence is 14 residues long. V gave up 4 bases and J gave up 3 bases, with 12 bases separating them. Germline V gives CDR1 SQVTM, CDR2 ANQGSEA. CDR3 DNA: TGCAGCGTTGGATCAGTACCGTCTAATGAAAAACTGTTTTTT. Protein sequence: CSVGSVPSNEKLFF.

A few counts support this clonotype. The chain employs TRBV29-1 and TRBJ2-1, with 8 bases matching TRBD2. The J segment lost 6 bases and the V segment lost 4 bases, leaving 8 bases of the junction unmatched. Germline CDR1 and CDR2: SQVTM and ANQGSEA. There are 14 residues in the CDR3. The CDR3 region is CSVVKSGRVNEQFF. The CDR3 DNA sequence: TGCAGCGTTGTAAAAAGCGGGAGAGTCAATGAGCAGTTCTTC.

In its sample, this clonotype was seen a few times. The J gene is TRBJ2-7, the V gene TRBV10-3; possibly TRBD1 or TRBD2 for D (5 bases each). V was pared by 7 bases and J by 1 base, with 11 bases between. The CDR3 contains 13 residues. Germline CDR1 reads ENHRY; CDR2 reads SYGVKD. In nucleotides, the CDR3 is TGTGCCATCACCCCGGGACGGTCCTACGAGCAGTACTTC. Residues: CAITPGRSYEQYF.

This clonotype occurred many times. The chain uses TRBV28 and TRBJ1-4, with TRBD1 matching over 7 bases. V lost 5 bases to trimming and J lost 4 bases; unmatched junction nucleotides: 4. The CDR3 sequence is 14 residues long. The germline CDR1 and CDR2 sequences are MDHEN and SYDVKM. The CDR3: CASSTRGFNEKLFF. Written as DNA, the CDR3 is TGTGCCAGCAGTACCAGGGGGTTTAATGAAAAACTGTTTTTT.

The count of this clonotype is one. The chain combines TRBV9 with TRBJ1-5; D uncertain. The CDR3 loop spans 15 amino acids. Germline V gene data show CDR1 as SGDLS and CDR2 as YYNGEE. Trimming took 0 bases from V and 7 from J, leaving 14 bases between them. The CDR3 DNA reads as TGTGCCAGCAGCGTAGGCGGCGGCGGCGGACAGCCCCAGCATTTT. Residues: CASSVGGGGGQPQHF.

This clonotype was seen at least ten times. The rearrangement links TRBV7-9 to TRBJ2-1, with 10 bases matching TRBD2. There are 15 residues in the CDR3. The V and J ends lost 3 bases and 5 bases, in that order; junction bases with no gene match: 4. Germline CDR1 SEHNR, CDR2 FQNEAQ (reference sequence). This chain's CDR3 is CASSFWLAGDNEQFF. Here the CDR3 DNA reads TGTGCCAGCAGCTTTTGGCTAGCGGGAGACAATGAGCAGTTCTTC.

This clonotype was detected a few times. The CDR3 region has the DNA TGTGCCAGCAGTTTAGCGAGGAGGGCAGGGGAAGAGACCCAGTACTTC. It translates to CASSLARRAGEETQYF. V is TRBV12-3 or TRBV12-4 and J is TRBJ2-5; D possibly uses TRBD1 or TRBD2 (6 bases each). This CDR3 has 16 residues. Deletions cut 0 bases from V and 3 bases from J, with 14 bases between.

This clonotype was counted only a few times. The junction does not match germline at one end; this may be a read error. The chain couples TRBV15 to TRBJ1-4; a weak D match, TRBD1 (5 bases). Germline V lookup: CDR1 LNHNV, CDR2 YYDKDF (reference sequence). This CDR3 is built from 11 residues. The CDR3 DNA sequence: TGTGCCACCAGCAGAGATGATCACAGGCATTTT. Translation: CATSRDDHRHF.

With respect to this clonotype: Sequence at one end of the junction differs from germline and may be a read error. The J gene is TRBJ1-6, the V gene TRBV7-9; D gene ambiguous. The V gene's germline CDR1 is SEHNR and CDR2 FQNEAQ (reference sequence). This CDR3 contains 14 residues. The CDR3 protein is CASQGREYNSHLHF. The CDR3 nucleotides read TGTGCCAGCCAAGGAAGGGAATATAATTCACACCTCCACTTT.

This clonotype was picked up many times. V and J are TRBV2 and TRBJ1-2; TRBD1 matches at 9 bases. This CDR3 spans 13 amino acids. CDR1 is SNHLY and CDR2 is FYNNEI in the germline V gene. V shed 5 bases, J shed 11 bases, and the junction held 9 bases outside the gene matches. CDR3 DNA: TGTGCCAGCAGTAGCAGTGAACAGGGGGCATACACCTTC. It is translated as CASSSSEQGAYTF.

Only a few counts were recorded for this clonotype. The genes are TRBV12-3 or TRBV12-4 and TRBJ2-2; 11 nucleotides align to TRBD1. With 4 bases clipped from V and 7 bases from J, the junction kept 14 bases outside the gene matches. The CDR3 runs 18 residues. The CDR3 spells CASSSLRVDRGPIGELFF. CDR3 coding DNA: TGTGCCAGCAGTTCCTTAAGAGTGGACAGGGGGCCCATCGGGGAGCTGTTTTTT.

The CDR3: CASSLEDTDTQYF. The CDR3 nucleotides are TGTGCCAGCAGTTTAGAAGACACAGATACGCAGTATTTT. This chain links TRBV12-3 or TRBV12-4 with TRBJ2-3; D gene ambiguous. The V end lost 1 base, the J end lost 2 bases, and 4 bases lay between the germline ends. The CDR3 loop spans 13 amino acids.

The chain links TRBV11-2 to TRBJ1-1, with D possibly matching TRBD1 (5 bases). Germline assignment: CDR1 SGHAT and CDR2 FQNNGV. This CDR3 contains 13 residues. Trimming removed 4 bases from V and 6 bases from J, with 12 bases in between. As DNA, the CDR3 is TGTGCCAGCAGCTCTCTGGTGGGGGCTGAAGCTTTCTTT. It encodes CASSSLVGAEAFF.

The chain uses TRBV3-1 and TRBJ2-7; the match to TRBD2 covers 13 bases. Germline-derived CDR1 and CDR2 are LGHDT and YNNKEL (reference sequence). CDR3 length equals 14 residues. V trimming: 4 bases; J trimming: 6 bases; junction bases outside the gene matches: 3. The CDR3 sequence: CASSPGTSGTEQYF. The CDR3 coding sequence is TGTGCCAGCAGCCCCGGGACTAGCGGGACCGAGCAGTACTTC.

This sequence joins TRBV11-2 and TRBJ1-1, with a weak D call TRBD1 (5 bases). Germline V lookup: CDR1 SGHAT, CDR2 FQNNGV. Trimming removed 1 base at V and 4 bases at J, with 10 bases between. CDR3 size: 14 residues. The CDR3 nucleotides are TGTGCCAGCAGCTTAGCGGTACAGGTCACTGAAGCTTTCTTT. Its protein is CASSLAVQVTEAFF.

The chain links TRBV9 to TRBJ2-5; the D is unclear. The CDR3 is 15 residues long. The V and J ends lost 0 bases and 5 bases respectively, with 14 bases between them. Germline-derived CDR1 and CDR2 are SGDLS and YYNGEE. DNA for the CDR3: TGTGCCAGCAGCGTAGACGTCGGCCTGGGGGAGACCCAGTACTTC. Translation: CASSVDVGLGETQYF. The whole variable domain, filled in from reference TRBV9 and TRBJ2-5, reads DSGVTQTPKHLITATGQRVTLRCSPRSGDLSVYWYQQSLDQGLQFLIQYYNGEERAKGNILERFSAQQFPDLHSELNLSSLELGDSALYFCASSVDVGLGETQYFGPGTRLLVL.

This clonotype showed up many times. The DNA for the CDR3 is TGCGCCAGCAGCTTGGCGGTAGCGGGGGCCGGGGAGCTGTTTTTT. It encodes CASSLAVAGAGELFF. The rearrangement links TRBV5-1 to TRBJ2-2; 9 positions agree with TRBD2. The CDR3 runs to 15 residues. Trimming at V came to 0 bases and at J to 6 bases, leaving 3 bases not matched to a gene. Germline lookup yields CDR1 SGHRS and CDR2 YFSETQ.